The T cell receptor (beta chain) under discussion was sequenced for a study of T cell changes during pregnancy in multiple sclerosis. The V gene end was trimmed by 1 base and the J gene end by 3 bases; junction bases not matched to a gene: 5. The CDR3 is 16 amino acids. Germline lookup yields CDR1 KGHSH and CDR2 LQKENI. Method: immunoSEQ multiplex PCR; TCRdb's copy keeps in-frame clones and lacks some. The top ten hold around 0.47% of the sample, which has approximately 33,000 clones, about 92% seen once. The starting material was CD4+ T cells from peripheral blood mononuclear cells, obtained after pregnancy. This sequence was found in a female donor with multiple sclerosis, enrolled in a pregnancy study. V usage is TRBV18 and J usage is TRBJ2-7; 11 bases agree with TRBD2. In nucleotides, the CDR3 is TGTGCCAGCTCACCACTTGGACTAGCGGGCGGCTACGAGCAGTACTTC. It specifies CASSPLGLAGGYEQYF.